Listed below are T cell receptor beta chains from one sample, sequenced in a study of graft-versus-host responses after intestinal transplantation. TCRdb's table, derived via immunoSEQ multiplex PCR, lists solely in-frame clones and lacks some. The sample has over 80,000 clones; 86% are singletons. The sample here was PBMCs, taken 255 days after intestinal transplant. The receptors stem from a human patient who received an intestinal transplant, so some T cells may come from the graft donor. The CDR3 runs from the conserved cysteine through the conserved F or W. The D gene is left open where the match is weak. The size field is filled for only some rows; it gives once, few, many or a size class.

clone_size: .
j_call: TRBJ1-2
d_call: .
v_call: TRBV28
cdr3_nt: TGTGCCAGCAGTCCTCGGACGCCCCGAGACTATGGCTACACCTTC
cdr3_aa: CASSPRTPRDYGYTF

clone_size: .
j_call: TRBJ2-4
d_call: .
v_call: TRBV18
cdr3_nt: TGTGCCAGCTCCGCCCCGTTTCTAGCCAAAAACATTCAGTACTTC
cdr3_aa: CASSAPFLAKNIQYF

clone_size: .
j_call: TRBJ1-1
d_call: .
v_call: TRBV4-2
cdr3_nt: TGTGCCAGCAGCCAAATCGGGGGTCCCGAAGCTTTCTTT
cdr3_aa: CASSQIGGPEAFF

clone_size: .
j_call: TRBJ2-6
d_call: .
v_call: TRBV28
cdr3_nt: TGTGCCAGCAGTTTTCTGGGGGAAGTTAGCTCTGGGGCCAACGTCCTGACTTTC
cdr3_aa: CASSFLGEVSSGANVLTF

clone_size: .
j_call: TRBJ2-2
d_call: TRBD2
v_call: TRBV11-2
cdr3_nt: TGTGCCAGCAGCCCAATCCCGGGACTAGCGGGAGGGAGCACCGGGGAGCTGTTTTTT
cdr3_aa: CASSPIPGLAGGSTGELFF

clone_size: .
j_call: TRBJ2-1
d_call: .
v_call: TRBV7-3
cdr3_nt: TGTGCCAGCAGCCGCGGGACAGCGGGGCTCGATGAGCAGTTCTTC
cdr3_aa: CASSRGTAGLDEQFF

clone_size: .
j_call: TRBJ2-3
d_call: .
v_call: TRBV7-9
cdr3_nt: TGTGCCAGCAGCTTAGCGGCGGGAACGACAGATACGCAGTATTTT
cdr3_aa: CASSLAAGTTDTQYF

clone_size: .
j_call: TRBJ2-7
d_call: TRBD2
v_call: TRBV27
cdr3_nt: TGTGCCAGCAGTCCCCGACTAGCAGCCTACGAGCAGTACTTC
cdr3_aa: CASSPRLAAYEQYF

clone_size: .
j_call: TRBJ1-5
d_call: .
v_call: TRBV5-6
cdr3_nt: TGTGCCAGCAGCTTGTTTTTTTCCGGGGCAGCTAATCAGCCCCAGCATTTT
cdr3_aa: CASSLFFSGAANQPQHF

clone_size: .
j_call: TRBJ1-2
d_call: .
v_call: TRBV4-1
cdr3_nt: TGCGCCAGCAGCCAAGACCGGATCCAGGGTCGCCGTCGGGGTAATAGCTATGGCTACACCTTC
cdr3_aa: CASSQDRIQGRRRGNSYGYTF

clone_size: .
j_call: TRBJ2-1
d_call: TRBD1
v_call: TRBV4-1
cdr3_nt: TGCGCCAGCAGCCACCCCGGACAGGGGGTTTACAATGAGCAGTTCTTC
cdr3_aa: CASSHPGQGVYNEQFF

clone_size: .
j_call: TRBJ1-2
d_call: .
v_call: TRBV4-2
cdr3_nt: TGTGCCAGCAGCCATGCCCCGATCAAGACCGCGGACTATGGCTACACCTTC
cdr3_aa: CASSHAPIKTADYGYTF

clone_size: .
j_call: TRBJ2-1
d_call: .
v_call: TRBV6-6
cdr3_nt: TGTGCCAGCAGTTACTTCGTTAGCTCCTACAATGAGCAGTTCTTC
cdr3_aa: CASSYFVSSYNEQFF

clone_size: .
j_call: TRBJ2-1
d_call: TRBD1
v_call: TRBV30
cdr3_nt: TGTGCCTGGAGGACAGGGACCCCCTACAATGAGCAGTTCTTC
cdr3_aa: CAWRTGTPYNEQFF

clone_size: .
j_call: TRBJ2-7
d_call: .
v_call: TRBV7-9
cdr3_nt: TGTGCCAGCAGCGAGGTCTTCGATAGCCAGATCCCCTACGAGCAGTACTTC
cdr3_aa: CASSEVFDSQIPYEQYF

clone_size: once
j_call: TRBJ1-6
d_call: .
v_call: TRBV27
cdr3_nt: TGTGCCAGCAGCACTAGGGGGGGGCCGAGTTCACCCCTCCACTTT
cdr3_aa: CASSTRGGPSSPLHF

clone_size: .
j_call: TRBJ2-2
d_call: .
v_call: TRBV2
cdr3_nt: TGTGCCAGCAGTGAAACTGGGGAGCTGTTTTTT
cdr3_aa: CASSETGELFF

clone_size: .
j_call: TRBJ1-2
d_call: .
v_call: TRBV18
cdr3_nt: TGTGCCAGCTCACCAAGCGACACCGTTAACTATGGCTACACCTTC
cdr3_aa: CASSPSDTVNYGYTF

clone_size: .
j_call: TRBJ2-7
d_call: .
v_call: TRBV21-1
cdr3_nt: TGTGCCAGCAGCCCTAGATTCCGGACAGGGTCTGAAGAGCAGTACTTC
cdr3_aa: CASSPRFRTGSEEQYF

clone_size: once
j_call: TRBJ1-2
d_call: .
v_call: TRBV28
cdr3_nt: TGTGCCAGCATTACCCCCGACCGAGACTATGGCTACACCTTC
cdr3_aa: CASITPDRDYGYTF

clone_size: .
j_call: TRBJ1-1
d_call: .
v_call: TRBV6-1
cdr3_nt: TGTGCCAGCAGTGAAGGGGGGGAGAACACTGAAGCTTTCTTT
cdr3_aa: CASSEGGENTEAFF

clone_size: .
j_call: TRBJ1-5
d_call: TRBD1
v_call: TRBV5-1
cdr3_nt: TGCGCCAGCAGCTACAGGGGTGGTCAGCCCCAGCATTTT
cdr3_aa: CASSYRGGQPQHF